One T cell receptor beta chain is described in this entry. Using immunoSEQ multiplex PCR, the repertoire was profiled, and TCRdb retains in-frame clones only, with some absent. The repertoire holds roughly 100,000 clones, with around nine tenths as singletons. These data originate in a study of blood T cell repertoires in COVID-19. In germline, CDR1 is LGHNA, CDR2 YNFKEQ. Trimming removed 2 bases from V and 4 bases from J; junction bases left unmatched: 3. The CDR3 length is 15 residues. The clonotype was recovered from a middle-aged man with COVID-19, enrolled during active disease. The chain employs TRBV4-2 and TRBJ2-1; 9 bases are a match to TRBD2. Material for sequencing was peripheral blood. CDR3 in amino acids: CASSQMRGGYNEQFF. DNA of the CDR3: TGTGCCAGCAGCCAAATGCGGGGGGGTTACAATGAGCAGTTCTTC.